This T cell receptor beta chain was sequenced for a study of blood T cell repertoires in COVID-19 (dated by TCRdb to 2018 to 2021). The study in broad terms: Samples from collaborators originated in the United States, Italy and Spain and spanned both the acute and convalescent phases of COVID-19. Samples were obtained from the ongoing ImmuneRACE study (first 160 participants) and from 950 to 1,500 subjects provided by 6 global collaborators. The dataset comprised deeply sampled blood TCRbeta repertoires from subjects exposed to, actively infected with, or recovered from COVID-19. The repertoires were released in a freely available public database meant as a resource for research on the immune response to SARS-CoV-2. The prospective study material was composed of cDNA or gDNA derived from T cells, B-cell-depleted T cells, or PBMCs. The sample metadata nearly always contained a de-identified subject ID, COVID-19 status, age in years and sex. Where available, HLA class I and class II types were taken from metadata supplied by the sample provider and were not determined by assay-based typing. General study outcomes and caveats: Clinical and demographic metadata were provided uncurated, with the amount varying by source and participant.

As regards this clone: Its antigen remains undetermined. No much larger clone exists at a distance of one base, and base qualities are not known.

The immunoSEQ Assay, a bias-controlled multiplex PCR, was used to amplify TCRbeta CDR3 regions from genomic DNA. In the original analysis: The number of nucleated cells in each sample was estimated by amplification of reference gene primers within the assay. To quantify the absolute abundance of each unique TCRbeta CDR3 rearrangement, sequence reads were collapsed and filtered. For each sample, productive Simpson clonality was calculated by taking the square root of Simpson's diversity index across productive rearrangements. Drawn from immuneACCESS, this table holds only the in-frame rearrangements with V and J called that TCRdb kept. Clones are partly lost; checked studies trace under half to an unresolved V gene and leave the rest unexplained. The V and J calls and clone size come from that table; D and trimming were worked out from the DNA. The sample table records over 140,000 clones; 70% to 80% of these occur just once. The ten largest clones represent 9% to 10% of the sample.

The CDR3 measures 12 amino acids from cysteine to phenylalanine. The retained sequence is limited to the CDR3, 36 bases, with the frame set at the first base. V lost 2 bases and J lost 10 bases, and the count of bases not matched to a germline gene is 1. The germline V gene encodes CDR1 GTSNPN and CDR2 SVGIG (reference sequence). Collaborating institutions collected whole blood in K2EDTA tubes following their own protocols. Collaborator samples were shipped for TCRbeta analysis as frozen whole blood, isolated PBMCs, or DNA extracted from either sample type. This TCR derives from a woman between 50 and 59 years old with active or convalescent COVID-19. The material sequenced was peripheral blood. This chain joins TRBV30 to TRBJ2-1; 11 bases in the junction line up with TRBD2. The CDR3 amino acid sequence is: CAWSRLAGEQFF. In nucleotides, the sequence is TGTGCCTGGAGTAGACTAGCGGGGGAGCAGTTCTTC.